Presented here are 27 T cell receptor beta chains from one specimen sequenced in a study of blood T cell repertoires in COVID-19. Here immunoSEQ multiplex PCR was the method, and the copy in TCRdb shows in-frame clones only, minus some. The table lists tens of thousands of clones, approximately 91% of them singletons, with 10% to 15% in the top ten. Sequencing was performed on peripheral blood. The receptors stem from a human donor with active COVID-19. The donor label of this sample is uncertain.

The J gene is TRBJ2-7, the V gene TRBV2; 7 bases are shared with TRBD2. The germline V gene has CDR1 SNHLY and CDR2 FYNNEI. The V segment lost 8 bases and the J segment 3 bases; nucleotides outside the gene matches: 4. The CDR3 length is 12 residues. Written as DNA, the CDR3 is TGTGCCAGCGGGAGGGATTTCTACGAGCAGTACTTC. It specifies CASGRDFYEQYF.

The chain combines TRBV4-2 with TRBJ1-5; maybe TRBD1 (6 bases). V was clipped by 0 bases and J by 7 bases, with 7 bases between them. CDR3 length: 13 amino acids. Germline-derived CDR1 and CDR2 are LGHNA and YNFKEQ. The CDR3 region is CASSQEGAQPQHF. CDR3 nucleotides: TGTGCCAGCAGCCAAGAGGGGGCCCAGCCCCAGCATTTT.

DNA of the CDR3: TGTGCCAGCAGCCTAGGCTCCGAGGGCACCATATATTTT. Translating gives CASSLGSEGTIYF. J is TRBJ1-3 and V is TRBV5-5; D is uncertain. V was clipped by 4 bases and J by 9 bases, with 14 bases between them. Germline V CDR1 and CDR2: SGHKS, YYEKEE (reference sequence). The CDR3 extends over 13 amino acids.

This clone has a handful of counts. The DNA of the CDR3 is TGCGCCAGCAGTTCTACAGGAAATTCACCCCTCCACTTT. The encoded protein is CASSSTGNSPLHF. The rearrangement links TRBV10-1 to TRBJ1-6, with a weak D call TRBD1 (5 bases). This CDR3 has 13 amino acids. CDR1 is WNHNN and CDR2 is SYGVQD in the germline V gene (reference sequence). Trimming removed 5 bases from V and 7 bases from J, with 9 bases in between.

The rearrangement links TRBV7-9 to TRBJ2-1, with 9 bases aligning to TRBD2. V lost 6 bases and J lost 8; bases outside the gene matches: 8. CDR1 and CDR2 (germline): SEHNR, FQNEAQ (reference sequence). This CDR3 spans 14 amino acids. In DNA, the CDR3 is TGTGCCAGCAGGGGGATAGCGGGAGAGTATGAGCAGTTCTTC. This translates into CASRGIAGEYEQFF.

The chain employs TRBV28 and TRBJ2-1; 8 nucleotides line up with TRBD2. CDR1 MDHEN and CDR2 SYDVKM come from the germline V gene. V shed 6 bases and J 10 bases; nucleotides not matched to a gene: 14. This CDR3 has 15 amino acids. Written as DNA, the CDR3 is TGTGCCAGCAGGGCCTTAGCGGGATCACAATTGGAGCAGTTCTTC. Its protein product is CASRALAGSQLEQFF.

This chain links TRBV12-2 with TRBJ2-1; the D call TRBD1 from the table was never checked on the DNA. TRBV12-2 represents a pseudogene. This CDR3 is built from 13 residues. The CDR3 DNA reads as TGTGCAAGTCGCCCCGGGACAGTCAATGAGCAGTTCTTC. Translation: CASRPGTVNEQFF.

The V and J genes are TRBV11-2 and TRBJ1-5; TRBD1 matches 9 bases. This CDR3 is built from 16 residues. Germline CDR1 reads SGHAT; CDR2 reads FQNNGV. With V trimmed by 5 bases and J by 1 base, 6 bases remained unmatched. CDR3 protein: CASSLGQGGSNQPQHF. CDR3 nucleotide sequence: TGTGCCAGCAGCCTGGGACAGGGTGGGAGCAATCAGCCCCAGCATTTT.

The rearrangement joins TRBV28 to TRBJ1-1; D might be TRBD1 (5 bases). V lost 5 bases, J lost 11 bases, and 12 bases lay in between. Germline CDR1 reads MDHEN; CDR2 reads SYDVKM. The CDR3 covers 11 residues. CDR3 sequence (DNA): TGTGCCAGCAGTGACAGCGCTCGGGCTTTCTTT. Protein product: CASSDSARAFF.

This clone was counted a few times. Written as DNA, the CDR3 is TGTGCCAGCAGTACAGGGGGCTATAGCAATCAGCCCCAGCATTTT. Translating it yields CASSTGGYSNQPQHF. The rearrangement links TRBV2 to TRBJ1-5; TRBD1 aligns across 9 bases. Germline lookup yields CDR1 SNHLY and CDR2 FYNNEI. The CDR3 loop spans 15 amino acids. V lost 5 bases and J lost 0; bases outside the gene matches: 2. The complete variable domain, with remaining parts taken from reference TRBV2 and TRBJ1-5, reads EPEVTQTPSHQVTQMGQEVILRCVPISNHLYFYWYRQILGQKVEFLVSFYNNEISEKSEIFDDQFSVERPDGSNFTLKIRSTKLEDSAMYFCASSTGGYSNQPQHFGDGTRLSIL.

The sample holds one count of this clone. This chain links TRBV7-2 with TRBJ2-7; D remains unclear. The germline CDR1 and CDR2 sequences are SGHTA and FQGNSA. This CDR3 spans 14 amino acids. V gave up 1 base and J gave up 0 bases, with 7 bases separating them. The CDR3 DNA follows: TGTGCCAGCAGCTTAGACGGTCACTCCTACGAGCAGTACTTC. It is translated as CASSLDGHSYEQYF.

The chain has TRBV28 and TRBJ1-1; D not certain. Trimming pared 1 base from V and 11 bases from J, leaving 8 bases between. Germline V CDR1 and CDR2: MDHEN, SYDVKM. This CDR3 has 11 amino acids. The CDR3 protein is CASSLSLEAFF. CDR3 DNA: TGTGCCAGCAGTTTATCCCTAGAGGCTTTCTTT.

The V call is TRBV24-1, the J call TRBJ1-5; no clear D. V lost 4 bases to trimming and J lost 6 bases, with 12 bases between them. Germline CDR1 KGHDR, CDR2 SFDVKD. The CDR3 is made up of 14 amino acids. The CDR3 region has the DNA TGTGCCACCAGTGACCTTACAGAGACTCAGCCCCAGCATTTT. As protein: CATSDLTETQPQHF.

The rearrangement joins TRBV7-9 to TRBJ2-1; no firm D call. This CDR3 spans 14 amino acids. Trimming removed 5 bases at V and 7 bases at J, with 15 bases between. The germline CDR1 and CDR2 sequences are SEHNR and FQNEAQ (reference sequence). As DNA, the CDR3 is TGTGCCAGCAGCAAACTGATAATTCGGAATGAGCAGTTCTTC. Its translation is CASSKLIIRNEQFF.

The chain carries TRBV29-1 and TRBJ1-5; D gene uncertain. With 1 base removed from V and 5 bases from J, the gap between germline ends came to 9 bases. CDR1 is SQVTM and CDR2 is ANQGSEA in the germline V gene. The CDR3 runs 13 residues. The CDR3 DNA reads TGCAGCGTTGAAGTGGCAGTTCATCAGCCCCAGCATTTT. Translating it yields CSVEVAVHQPQHF.

V gene TRBV5-5 combines with J gene TRBJ2-3, with 9 bases fitting TRBD1. There are 14 residues in the CDR3. CDR1 SGHKS and CDR2 YYEKEE come from the germline V gene (reference sequence). The J segment lost 5 bases and the V segment lost 4 bases, leaving 5 bases of the junction unmatched. The CDR3 protein is CASSAWDRVDTQYF. CDR3 nucleotides: TGTGCCAGCAGCGCGTGGGACAGGGTAGATACGCAGTATTTT.

The gene calls are TRBV5-1 and TRBJ2-7; D remains ambiguous. The CDR3 covers 14 residues. The V gene lost 0 bases and the J gene lost 7 bases, with 14 bases spanning the gap. Per the germline V gene, CDR1 is SGHRS and CDR2 is YFSETQ. CDR3 sequence (DNA): TGCGCCAGCAGCTTGGGGCTAGTAGGTCGGGAGCAGTACTTC. Its translation: CASSLGLVGREQYF.

The chain recombines TRBV5-4 with TRBJ2-7, with 7 bases aligning to TRBD1. The germline V gene encodes CDR1 SGHNT and CDR2 YYREEE (reference sequence). The CDR3 totals 13 residues. The junction had 2 bases not matched to a gene; V was cut back by 3 bases and J by 2 bases. The CDR3 reads CASSYQGAYEQYF. The CDR3 nucleotides read TGTGCCAGCAGCTATCAGGGGGCCTACGAGCAGTACTTC. Using reference TRBV5-4 and TRBJ2-7 for the parts outside the CDR3, the full variable domain is ETGVTQSPTHLIKTRGQQVTLRCSSQSGHNTVSWYQQALGQGPQFIFQYYREEENGRGNFPPRFSGLQFPNYSSELNVNALELDDSALYLCASSYQGAYEQYFGPGTRLTVT.

V and J are TRBV28 and TRBJ1-5, with TRBD1 matching over 10 bases. The CDR3 is 16 residues long. V dropped 6 bases and J dropped 5; count of bases not matched to a gene: 10. Germline values: CDR1 MDHEN, CDR2 SYDVKM. The CDR3 loop reads CASSNIDRGRDQPQHF. The CDR3 region has the DNA TGTGCCAGCAGCAATATCGACAGGGGGCGGGATCAGCCCCAGCATTTT.

V usage is TRBV5-6 and J usage is TRBJ1-4; 7 positions match TRBD1. Germline trimming cut 6 bases from V and 8 bases from J; bases unmatched to any gene: 13. The CDR3 is 15 residues long. The germline V gene has CDR1 SGHDT and CDR2 YYEEEE. The CDR3 protein is CASTTEGAPGEKLFF. CDR3 bases: TGTGCCAGCACCACCGAGGGGGCTCCCGGCGAAAAACTGTTTTTT.

The rearrangement joins TRBV4-1 to TRBJ1-5; no firm D call. The V end lost 4 bases, the J end lost 5 bases, and 12 bases lay between the germline ends. The CDR3 extends over 14 amino acids. CDR1 and CDR2 (germline): MGHRA, YSYEKL. Here the CDR3 DNA reads TGCGCCAGCAGCCTCTACAGTGGCGATCAGCCCCAGCATTTT. As protein: CASSLYSGDQPQHF.

The CDR3 protein is CASSLAVAGVNEQYF. The CDR3 nucleotides read TGCGCCAGCAGCTTGGCTGTCGCGGGAGTCAACGAGCAGTACTTC. The J gene is TRBJ2-7, the V gene TRBV5-1; 7 bases agree with TRBD2. Germline V gene lookup returns CDR1 SGHRS and CDR2 YFSETQ. Trimming at V came to 0 bases and at J to 5 bases, leaving 8 bases not matched to a gene. The CDR3 contains 15 residues.

This chain connects TRBV5-4 to TRBJ2-2; 13 nucleotides match TRBD2. The CDR3 is made up of 16 amino acids. The V segment lost 3 bases and the J segment 6 bases; nucleotides outside the gene matches: 5. CDR1 is SGHNT, CDR2 YYREEE, per germline (reference sequence). CDR3 sequence: CASSSGLAGVAGELFF. CDR3 DNA sequence: TGTGCCAGCAGCTCCGGACTAGCGGGAGTTGCCGGGGAGCTGTTTTTT.

V usage is TRBV4-3 and J usage is TRBJ2-1, with a possible D match to TRBD1 (5 bases). The germline V and J ends were trimmed by 1 base and 0 bases, with 10 bases remaining between them. Looked up from germline, CDR1 is LGHNA and CDR2 is YSLEER. The CDR3 is 16 residues long. The CDR3 nucleotides read TGCGCCAGCAGCCAAGGGACATCTAGCTCCTACAATGAGCAGTTCTTC. Encoded protein: CASSQGTSSSYNEQFF.

The V call is TRBV24-1, the J call TRBJ1-5; D unresolved. The V gene's germline CDR1 is KGHDR and CDR2 SFDVKD. The V gene lost 3 bases and the J gene lost 4 bases, with 9 bases spanning the gap. This CDR3 contains 14 residues. The CDR3 sequence: CATSDMGQNQPQHF. CDR3 nucleotide sequence: TGTGCCACCAGTGATATGGGCCAGAATCAGCCCCAGCATTTT.

This chain links TRBV18 with TRBJ2-1; D call uncertain. V was trimmed by 2 bases and J by 2 bases, leaving 7 bases between them. Germline CDR1 is KGHSH and CDR2 is LQKENI. CDR3 length: 14 residues. The CDR3 loop reads CASSPERAYNEQFF. CDR3 coding DNA: TGTGCCAGCTCACCAGAACGGGCCTACAATGAGCAGTTCTTC.

The chain has TRBV19 and TRBJ2-5; 7 bases are shared with TRBD2. V was clipped by 8 bases and J by 1 base; unmatched bases: 4. The germline V gene encodes CDR1 LNHDA and CDR2 SQIVND (reference sequence). CDR3 length: 13 residues. The CDR3 coding sequence is TGTGCCAGTTCAACTAGCGCCCAAGAGACCCAGTACTTC. Its protein is CASSTSAQETQYF.